The 22 T cell receptor beta chains below were found in one sample sequenced in a study of response to subunit inactivated influenza vaccine. One entry per CDR3 protein results from TCRdb running MiXCR on the RT-PCR reads. This sample has about 480,000 distinct CDR3 sequences, with 13% found just once. This sample comprised PBMCs from blood, obtained 45 days after vaccination. These receptors all stem from a man over 45 who received an inactivated influenza vaccine.

The chain carries TRBV12-3 or TRBV12-4 and TRBJ2-2; D remains unclear. The V and J ends lost 5 bases and 4 bases respectively, with 8 bases between them. There are 13 residues in the CDR3. Here the CDR3 reads CASSNLATGELFF. CDR3 DNA: TGTGCCAGCAGTAATCTGGCCACCGGGGAGCTGTTTTTT.

The chain couples TRBV20-1 to TRBJ1-2, with 7 bases fitting TRBD1. Germline assignment: CDR1 DFQATT and CDR2 SNEGSKA (reference sequence). CDR3 length: 12 amino acids. J lost 6 bases, V lost 6 bases, and 7 bases had no gene match. CDR3 in amino acids: CSAPGTAHGYTF. As DNA, the CDR3 is TGCAGTGCCCCCGGGACAGCCCATGGCTACACCTTC.

CDR3 sequence reads: CASSQRRTDTDTQYF. The CDR3 DNA reads as TGTGCCAGCAGCCAACGCCGGACCGACACAGATACGCAGTATTTT. This chain links TRBV4-2 with TRBJ2-3; D not resolved. The germline CDR1 and CDR2 sequences are LGHNA and YNFKEQ. Trimming stripped 2 bases from V and 2 bases from J, with 11 bases between. The CDR3 has 15 amino acids.

This clonotype showed up many times. The chain combines TRBV20-1 with TRBJ2-1; 8 bases are shared with TRBD2. The CDR3 loop spans 15 amino acids. Germline CDR1 and CDR2: DFQATT and SNEGSKA (reference sequence). Trimming cost V 1 base and J 2 bases; bases outside gene matches: 4. The CDR3 protein is CSARATSGAYNEQFF. The CDR3, as DNA: TGCAGTGCTAGAGCTACTAGCGGAGCCTACAATGAGCAGTTCTTC.

This clonotype was counted at least ten times. The chain joins TRBV20-1 to TRBJ2-1; D tentatively fits TRBD1 or TRBD2 (5 bases each). CDR1 DFQATT and CDR2 SNEGSKA come from the germline V gene (reference sequence). The CDR3 runs 17 residues. Trimming shortened V by 1 base and J by 2 bases, and 18 bases separated the two germline ends. CDR3 in DNA: TGCAGTGCTAGAGGTTCAGCGGAGACAGACACCTACAATGAGCAGTTCTTC. The encoded protein is CSARGSAETDTYNEQFF.

The sample holds a few counts of this clonotype. This chain joins TRBV7-9 and TRBJ2-4, with 14 bases fitting TRBD2. V lost 7 bases, J lost 7 bases, and 6 bases stayed unmatched. Germline assignment: CDR1 SEHNR and CDR2 FQNEAQ (reference sequence). This CDR3 has 15 residues. CDR3 DNA sequence: TGTGCCAGCACCAGACTAGCGGGAGGGCCTAACATTCAGTACTTC. Its protein product is CASTRLAGGPNIQYF.

The genes are TRBV3-1 and TRBJ2-1, with 8 bases that match TRBD1. The CDR3 covers 14 residues. J gave up 7 bases and V 7 bases, and 9 bases lay outside the gene matches. Germline assignment: CDR1 LGHDT and CDR2 YNNKEL (reference sequence). CDR3 nucleotide sequence: TGTGCCAGCAATTGGGCAGGGGGCACGAATGAGCAGTTCTTC. Amino acids: CASNWAGGTNEQFF.

The genes are TRBV7-6 and TRBJ2-5, with D possibly TRBD2 on 6 matching bases. V lost 5 bases and J lost 1, with 11 bases in between. The germline V gene encodes CDR1 SGHVS and CDR2 FNYEAQ. The CDR3 length is 14 residues. The DNA of the CDR3 is TGTGCCAGCAGCGTCAGGGACTCCCAAGAGACCCAGTACTTC. Its protein product is CASSVRDSQETQYF.

The CDR3 DNA reads TGTGCCAGCAGCCAAGATAACGCGCGGGTGGATACGCAGTATTTT. It yields the protein CASSQDNARVDTQYF. The chain has TRBV4-2 and TRBJ2-3, with D tentatively TRBD2 (5 bases). Trimming removed 0 bases at V and 6 bases at J, with 13 bases between. The CDR3 runs 15 residues. In germline, CDR1 is LGHNA, CDR2 YNFKEQ.

This clonotype has more than one count but fewer than ten. The chain couples TRBV6-9 to TRBJ1-2; possibly TRBD1 for D (5 bases). Germline lookup yields CDR1 MNHGY and CDR2 SVAAGI. V lost 10 bases, J lost 1 base, and 13 bases lay in between. This CDR3 comprises 13 residues. The CDR3 nucleotides are TGTGCCACCCCGGGGGAGGATAACTATGGCTACACCTTC. Its translation: CATPGEDNYGYTF.

This clonotype was found a few times. The V and J genes are TRBV11-2 and TRBJ2-7, with a tentative D call TRBD2 (6 bases). The ends were cut back, 5 bases at V and 0 bases at J, with 14 bases in the middle. Germline V lookup: CDR1 SGHAT, CDR2 FQNNGV. This CDR3 comprises 15 residues. CDR3 loop: CASSGLTGVSYEQYF. The DNA of the CDR3 is TGTGCCAGCAGCGGACTAACCGGGGTCTCCTACGAGCAGTACTTC.

This clonotype appeared a few times. The chain joins TRBV10-3 to TRBJ2-7; D is possibly TRBD1 (6 bases). In germline, CDR1 is ENHRY, CDR2 SYGVKD. Trimming removed 3 bases from V and 6 bases from J, with 9 bases in between. The CDR3 consists of 12 residues. CDR3 residues: CAISDLGGEQYF. As DNA, the CDR3 is TGTGCCATCAGTGACTTAGGGGGCGAGCAGTACTTC.

The rearrangement links TRBV2 to TRBJ2-2, with TRBD1 as a possible D gene (6 bases). CDR3 length: 15 amino acids. Per germline, CDR1 SNHLY and CDR2 FYNNEI. The ends were cut back, 4 bases at V and 1 base at J, with 10 bases in the middle. This CDR3 is CASSVLGQNTGELFF. The CDR3 DNA is TGTGCCAGCAGTGTGCTGGGACAGAACACCGGGGAGCTGTTTTTT.

This clonotype was detected ten times or more. The chain carries TRBV7-2 and TRBJ2-2, with 8 bases aligning to TRBD1. The CDR3 spans 16 residues. Germline V gives CDR1 SGHTA, CDR2 FQGNSA. The V gene end was trimmed by 1 base and the J gene end by 2 bases; junction bases not matched to a gene: 3. As DNA, the CDR3 is TGTGCCAGCAGCTTAGTCGGGACAGGAAACACCGGGGAGCTGTTTTTT. This translates into CASSLVGTGNTGELFF.

The chain recombines TRBV20-1 with TRBJ2-4; D perhaps matches TRBD1 (6 bases). The CDR3 consists of 15 residues. Germline lookup yields CDR1 DFQATT and CDR2 SNEGSKA (reference sequence). Deletions cut 1 base from V and 7 bases from J, with 17 bases between. The CDR3 region is CSARVTGWVGNIQYF. As DNA, the CDR3 is TGCAGTGCTAGAGTGACAGGATGGGTCGGGAACATTCAGTACTTC.

DNA of the CDR3: TGCGCCAGCAGCCACGGGACGGGGAGGGAGACCCAGTACTTC. Its protein is CASSHGTGRETQYF. This sequence joins TRBV4-3 and TRBJ2-5; D might be TRBD2 (6 bases). CDR3 length: 14 residues. Trimming removed 3 bases from V and 5 bases from J, with 13 bases in between. CDR1 LGHNA and CDR2 YSLEER come from the germline V gene.

The sample holds a few counts of this clonotype. The chain recombines TRBV4-2 with TRBJ2-5, with 12 bases lining up with TRBD1. CDR3 length: 17 amino acids. Looked up from germline, CDR1 is LGHNA and CDR2 is YNFKEQ. With 2 bases clipped from V and 4 bases from J, the junction kept 8 bases outside the gene matches. The CDR3 coding sequence is TGTGCCAGCAGCCAAAGATACGGGACAGGGGGCCCAGAGACCCAGTACTTC. The encoded protein is CASSQRYGTGGPETQYF.

This clonotype was seen only a few times. The chain couples TRBV11-2 to TRBJ2-1; tentatively, D is TRBD1 or TRBD2 (5 bases each). This CDR3 is 15 amino acids long. Germline CDR1 is SGHAT and CDR2 is FQNNGV. V was trimmed by 4 bases and J by 14 bases, leaving 24 bases between them. CDR3 nucleotides: TGTGCCAGCAGCTCCTCCCGGGCCCGAAAAAGAGGGGAGTTCTTC. It yields the protein CASSSSRARKRGEFF.

The chain is built from TRBV27 and TRBJ2-7, with unresolved D. Germline CDR1 is MNHEY and CDR2 is SMNVEV (reference sequence). Trimming shortened V by 6 bases and J by 4 bases, and 13 bases separated the two germline ends. There are 13 residues in the CDR3. The CDR3 spells CASSFGVRYEQYF. CDR3 DNA sequence: TGTGCCAGCAGCTTTGGGGTGAGGTACGAGCAGTACTTC.

This sequence joins TRBV7-6 and TRBJ2-7; no firm D call. V dropped 5 bases and J dropped 4 bases, with 18 bases sitting between them. The CDR3 is 15 amino acids. Per the germline V gene, CDR1 is SGHVS and CDR2 is FNYEAQ. DNA of the CDR3: TGTGCCAGCAGCCCCCTCCTCGCAGGTGAATACGAGCAGTACTTC. It encodes CASSPLLAGEYEQYF. The full variable domain, its missing parts supplied by reference TRBV7-6 and TRBJ2-7, is GAGVSQSPRYKVTKRGQDVALRCDPISGHVSLYWYRQALGQGPEFLTYFNYEAQQDKSGLPNDRFSAERPEGSISTLTIQRTEQRDSAMYRCASSPLLAGEYEQYFGPGTRLTVT.

This clonotype was counted a few times. This rearrangement joins TRBV20-1 to TRBJ1-4; 9 positions match TRBD1. V shed 0 bases and J 6 bases; nucleotides not matched to a gene: 5. Per germline, CDR1 DFQATT and CDR2 SNEGSKA (reference sequence). The CDR3 covers 15 residues. In nucleotides, the CDR3 is TGCAGTGCTAGAGATAATGACAGGGGGTATGAAAAACTGTTTTTT. It specifies CSARDNDRGYEKLFF.

This clonotype was detected a few times. The V and J genes are TRBV5-1 and TRBJ2-1; 11 nucleotides line up with TRBD2. The CDR3 is made up of 15 amino acids. Germline loops: CDR1 SGHRS, CDR2 YFSETQ. V lost 0 bases, J lost 6 bases, and 2 bases stayed unmatched. Here the CDR3 reads CASSLVGTSGNEQFF. The CDR3 nucleotides are TGCGCCAGCAGCTTGGTCGGGACTAGCGGCAATGAGCAGTTCTTC.